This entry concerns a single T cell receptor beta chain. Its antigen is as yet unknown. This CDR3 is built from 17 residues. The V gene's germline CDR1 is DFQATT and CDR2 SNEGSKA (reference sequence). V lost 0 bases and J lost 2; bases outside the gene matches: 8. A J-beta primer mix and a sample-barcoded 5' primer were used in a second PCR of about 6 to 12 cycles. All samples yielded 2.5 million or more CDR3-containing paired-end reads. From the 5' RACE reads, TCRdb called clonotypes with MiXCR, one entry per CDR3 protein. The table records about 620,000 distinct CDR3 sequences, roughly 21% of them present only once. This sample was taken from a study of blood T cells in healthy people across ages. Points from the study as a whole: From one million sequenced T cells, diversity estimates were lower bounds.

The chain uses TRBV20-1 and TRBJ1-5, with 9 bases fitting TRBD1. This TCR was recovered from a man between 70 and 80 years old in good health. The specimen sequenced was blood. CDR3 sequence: CSARDYGTGFGNQPQHF. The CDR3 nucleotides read TGCAGTGCTAGAGATTACGGGACAGGGTTTGGCAATCAGCCCCAGCATTTT.